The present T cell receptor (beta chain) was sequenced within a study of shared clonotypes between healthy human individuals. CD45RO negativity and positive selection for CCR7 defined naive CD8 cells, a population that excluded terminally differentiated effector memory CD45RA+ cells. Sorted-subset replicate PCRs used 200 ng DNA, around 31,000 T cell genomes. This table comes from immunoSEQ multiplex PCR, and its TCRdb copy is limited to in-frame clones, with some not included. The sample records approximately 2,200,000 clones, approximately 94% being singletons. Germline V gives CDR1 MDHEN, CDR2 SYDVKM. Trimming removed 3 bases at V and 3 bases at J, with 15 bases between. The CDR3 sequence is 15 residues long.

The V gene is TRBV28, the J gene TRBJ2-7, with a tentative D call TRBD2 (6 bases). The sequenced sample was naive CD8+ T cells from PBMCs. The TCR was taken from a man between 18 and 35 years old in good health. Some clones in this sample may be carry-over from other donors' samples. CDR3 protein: CASSLGRGGYYEQYF. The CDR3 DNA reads TGTGCCAGCAGTTTGGGGCGGGGTGGTTACTACGAGCAGTACTTC.